The 18 T cell receptor beta chains below all came from one sample that was sequenced in a study of T cell repertoires in cytomegalovirus infection. TCRdb passed the reads through MiXCR, listing each CDR3 protein once. The sample lists about a million distinct CDR3 sequences, roughly a third occurring once. Antigen specificity for these receptors is unknown. The sample consisted of cultured CD8+ T cells from PBMCs, taken from culture after CMV antigen stimulation. The receptors here all came from a human donor in good health (CMV status not recorded). Some clones in this sample may be carry-over from other donors' samples.

J is TRBJ1-2 and V is TRBV20-1; D call uncertain. Germline V gene data show CDR1 as DFQATT and CDR2 as SNEGSKA (reference sequence). The CDR3 runs to 16 residues. V lost 0 bases and J lost 4, with 18 bases in between. The CDR3, as DNA: TGCAGTGCTAGAGATTTTCGGACGGATCCCCGCTATGGCTACACCTTC. It codes for CSARDFRTDPRYGYTF.

Comments on this clonotype: One junction end disagrees with the germline gene, perhaps due to a read error. The chain carries TRBV10-3 and TRBJ2-5; D is perhaps TRBD1 or TRBD2 (5 bases each). This CDR3 comprises 14 residues. Per the germline V gene, CDR1 is ENHRY and CDR2 is SYGVKD. In DNA form, the CDR3 reads TGTGCCATCAGGCCGGACGGGGCCCAACAGACCCAGTACTTC. This codes for CAIRPDGAQQTQYF.

The chain carries TRBV15 and TRBJ2-7; D is uncertain. V dropped 0 bases and J dropped 8 bases, with 23 bases sitting between them. Looked up from germline, CDR1 is LNHNV and CDR2 is YYDKDF (reference sequence). The CDR3 is 17 amino acids. The CDR3 DNA sequence: TGTGCCACCAGCAGAGAGTCGGTGGGAACGTTTATTGGCAAGCAGTACTTC. Encoded protein: CATSRESVGTFIGKQYF. Supplemented by reference TRBV15 and TRBJ2-7, the full variable domain reads DAMVIQNPRYQVTQFGKPVTLSCSQTLNHNVMYWYQQKSSQAPKLLFHYYDKDFNNEADTPDNFQSRRPNTSFCFLDIRSPGLGDTAMYLCATSRESVGTFIGKQYFGPGTRLTVT.

This clonotype showed up just a few times. The chain uses TRBV6-2 or TRBV6-3 and TRBJ1-2; possibly TRBD1 for D (6 bases). V gave up 4 bases and J gave up 4 bases, with 25 bases separating them. The CDR3 is made up of 18 amino acids. The germline CDR1 and CDR2 sequences are MNHEY and SVGEGT. CDR3 in amino acids: CASSSNYRDPNDSYGYTF. CDR3 DNA: TGTGCCAGCAGTTCCAACTACAGGGACCCAAACGATAGCTATGGCTACACCTTC.

The chain is built from TRBV7-6 and TRBJ2-1, with TRBD1 matching 8 bases. Germline V lookup: CDR1 SGHVS, CDR2 FNYEAQ. The length of the CDR3 is 15 residues. J lost 2 bases, V lost 5 bases, and 5 bases had no gene match. The CDR3 nucleotides are TGTGCCAGCAGCCCTTTGGACAGGGCCTACAATGAGCAGTTCTTC. Residues: CASSPLDRAYNEQFF.

In its sample, this clonotype was seen a few times. The J gene is TRBJ2-7, the V gene TRBV18, with 8 bases fitting TRBD1. The germline gives CDR1 KGHSH, CDR2 LQKENI. With V trimmed by 2 bases and J by 0 bases, 6 bases remained unmatched. This CDR3 has 16 residues. Here the CDR3 DNA reads TGTGCCAGCTCACCAAACAGGGACAGGTTCTCCTACGAGCAGTACGTC. This encodes CASSPNRDRFSYEQYV.

The rearrangement joins TRBV6-6 to TRBJ2-3; 9 bases map to TRBD2. The CDR3 totals 16 residues. The germline V gene encodes CDR1 MNHNY and CDR2 SVGAGI (reference sequence). V trimming: 6 bases; J trimming: 4 bases; junction bases outside the gene matches: 11. CDR3 DNA sequence: TGTGCCAGCAGCTATAGTGGCGGGGGGGCCCCAGATACGCAGTATTTT. Its protein product is CASSYSGGGAPDTQYF.

About this clonotype: One end of the junction varies from germline; a read error may be responsible. The chain has TRBV7-4 and TRBJ1-4; no clear D. From germline, CDR1 is SGHVT and CDR2 SQSDAQ. The CDR3 is 14 amino acids. The CDR3 protein is CVSSSSPFNEKLFF. The CDR3 DNA is TGTGTCAGCAGCTCCTCCCCCTTTAATGAAAAACTGTTTTTT.

The rearrangement uses TRBV5-6 and TRBJ1-1; D ambiguous. Germline CDR1 SGHDT, CDR2 YYEEEE. The CDR3 consists of 13 residues. Trimming left V 6 bases short and J 0 bases short, with 9 bases between. The CDR3: CASKEFMNTEAFF. Here the CDR3 DNA reads TGTGCCAGCAAAGAGTTCATGAACACTGAAGCTTTCTTT. The full variable domain, with the rest looked up from reference TRBV5-6 and TRBJ1-1, is DAGVTQSPTHLIKTRGQQVTLRCSPKSGHDTVSWYQQALGQGPQFIFQYYEEEERQRGNFPDRFSGHQFPNYSSELNVNALLLGDSALYLCASKEFMNTEAFFGQGTRLTVV.

This chain links TRBV4-1 with TRBJ1-1; possibly TRBD1 for D (5 bases). This CDR3 contains 13 residues. V lost 1 base and J lost 8, with 11 bases in between. Germline values: CDR1 MGHRA, CDR2 YSYEKL. CDR3 loop: CASSQGQLYEAFF. CDR3 DNA sequence: TGCGCCAGCAGCCAAGGACAGCTTTACGAAGCTTTCTTT.

This clonotype was detected ten times or more. The chain recombines TRBV7-9 with TRBJ2-5; D is possibly TRBD2 (5 bases). Between the trimmed V and J ends, which lost 1 base and 4 bases, there was a span of 7 bases. Germline V gene sequence: CDR1 SEHNR, CDR2 FQNEAQ (reference sequence). The CDR3 spans 13 residues. CDR3 coding DNA: TGTGCCAGCAGCTTAGAGGCGGGAGAGACCCAGTACTTC. Its translation: CASSLEAGETQYF.

This clonotype occurred a few times. The genes are TRBV27 and TRBJ2-5; the D gene is possibly TRBD1 (6 bases). The CDR3 length is 14 residues. V shed 3 bases and J shed 1 base, with 9 bases lying between them. Germline CDR1 and CDR2: MNHEY and SMNVEV (reference sequence). CDR3 DNA sequence: TGTGCCAGCAGTTTCCAGGGGCTCCAAGAGACCCAGTACTTC. It is translated as CASSFQGLQETQYF.

This chain joins TRBV6-5 and TRBJ1-2, with D perhaps matching TRBD1 (6 bases). V was pared by 6 bases and J by 13 bases, with 21 bases between. Germline V gives CDR1 MNHEY, CDR2 SVGAGI. CDR3 size: 13 residues. This chain's CDR3 is CASRLLGHPTFTF. For the CDR3, the DNA is TGTGCCAGCAGACTGTTGGGACATCCCACCTTCACCTTC.

The chain carries TRBV5-4 and TRBJ1-1; 8 bases align to TRBD1. Trimming removed 4 bases from V and 8 bases from J; junction bases left unmatched: 1. Germline CDR1 reads SGHNT; CDR2 reads YYREEE (reference sequence). This CDR3 has 11 residues. CDR3 in amino acids: CASSRDREAFF. The CDR3 nucleotides read TGTGCCAGCAGCCGGGACAGGGAAGCTTTCTTT.

This clonotype was seen more than once but under ten times. The chain is built from TRBV6-6 and TRBJ2-7; 10 nucleotides agree with TRBD1. CDR1 and CDR2 from the germline V gene are MNHNY and SVGAGI (reference sequence). The length of the CDR3 is 15 residues. The V segment lost 6 bases and the J segment 7 bases; nucleotides outside the gene matches: 12. The CDR3 sequence: CASSDRGQGILEQYV. For the CDR3, the DNA is TGTGCCAGCAGCGACAGGGGACAGGGGATCTTGGAGCAGTACGTC.

The V call is TRBV12-3 or TRBV12-4, the J call TRBJ2-3; 7 bases line up with TRBD1. The length of the CDR3 is 12 residues. Trimming at V came to 6 bases and at J to 14 bases, leaving 11 bases not matched to a gene. The CDR3 sequence: CASSPQGRVWYF. In DNA form, the CDR3 reads TGTGCCAGCAGCCCACAGGGGCGGGTGTGGTATTTT.

V gene TRBV13 combines with J gene TRBJ2-5, with D possibly TRBD1 on 5 matching bases. Germline CDR1 reads PRHDT; CDR2 reads FYEKMQ (reference sequence). CDR3 size: 13 residues. V lost 8 bases and J 5 bases, leaving 15 bases between the germline ends. CDR3 DNA sequence: TGTGCCAGCGCGACAGCCCGCCGGGAGACCCAGTACTTC. This encodes CASATARRETQYF. The full variable domain, with the rest looked up from reference TRBV13 and TRBJ2-5, is AAGVIQSPRHLIKEKRETATLKCYPIPRHDTVYWYQQGPGQDPQFLISFYEKMQSDKGSIPDRFSAQQFSDYHSELNMSSLELGDSALYFCASATARRETQYFGPGTRLLVL.

The chain links TRBV6-1 to TRBJ2-7, with D possibly being TRBD2 (5 bases). V lost 0 bases to trimming and J lost 9 bases, with 15 bases between them. Germline CDR1 is MNHNS and CDR2 is SASEGT. There are 14 residues in the CDR3. The CDR3, as DNA: TGTGCCAGCAGTGAAGCGAATAAAGGGAGAGGGCAGTACTTC. Encoded protein: CASSEANKGRGQYF.